This TCR beta chain was found in a study of blood T cell repertoires in COVID-19. As for the study in general: In each case, the material was cDNA or gDNA derived from T cells, B-cell-depleted T cells, or PBMCs.

Seattle-derived patients entered the study during active infection and were followed longitudinally. Profiling relied on immunoSEQ multiplex PCR, and the TCRdb table lists in-frame clones only, not all of them. This sample has approximately 99,000 clones, with around 88% found just once. Germline CDR1 is WNHNN and CDR2 is SYGVQD (reference sequence). The CDR3 is 14 amino acids. V trimming: 6 bases; J trimming: 6 bases; junction bases outside the gene matches: 8. This chain joins TRBV10-1 and TRBJ2-7; TRBD2 matches at 10 bases. The sample was peripheral blood. The receptor was isolated from a man aged 45-65 years with COVID-19, enrolled during active disease. The CDR3 spells CASSLTLAGAEQYF. CDR3 nucleotides: TGCGCCAGCAGCTTAACTCTAGCGGGGGCCGAGCAGTACTTC.